Described below is a single T cell receptor beta chain sequence and its context. The antigen is undetermined. This sample is drawn from a study of T cell responses to AZD1222 COVID-19 vaccine. Study-level findings and limits: At baseline, seropositivity was found in only a handful of AZD1222 recipients.

Looked up from germline, CDR1 is SGHAT and CDR2 is FQNNGV. After removal of 0 bases from V and 6 bases from J, the junction contained 10 bases not matched to a gene. The CDR3 is 18 residues long. TCRdb's table, derived via immunoSEQ multiplex PCR, lists solely in-frame clones and lacks some. The repertoire holds some 110,000 clones, with 70% to 90% as singletons. This chain joins TRBV11-2 and TRBJ2-3, with 12 bases fitting TRBD2. The TCR comes from an adult in good health. The material sequenced was peripheral blood, taken on day 0 of MenACWY control vaccination. The CDR3: CASSLDDILAGGGDTQYF. The CDR3 region has the DNA TGTGCCAGCAGCTTAGATGATATACTAGCGGGGGGCGGGGATACGCAGTATTTT. The variable domain in full, completed from reference TRBV11-2 and TRBJ2-3, reads EAGVAQSPRYKIIEKRQSVAFWCNPISGHATLYWYQQILGQGPKLLIQFQNNGVVDDSQLPKDRFSAERLKGVDSTLKIQPAKLEDSAVYLCASSLDDILAGGGDTQYFGPGTRLTVL.